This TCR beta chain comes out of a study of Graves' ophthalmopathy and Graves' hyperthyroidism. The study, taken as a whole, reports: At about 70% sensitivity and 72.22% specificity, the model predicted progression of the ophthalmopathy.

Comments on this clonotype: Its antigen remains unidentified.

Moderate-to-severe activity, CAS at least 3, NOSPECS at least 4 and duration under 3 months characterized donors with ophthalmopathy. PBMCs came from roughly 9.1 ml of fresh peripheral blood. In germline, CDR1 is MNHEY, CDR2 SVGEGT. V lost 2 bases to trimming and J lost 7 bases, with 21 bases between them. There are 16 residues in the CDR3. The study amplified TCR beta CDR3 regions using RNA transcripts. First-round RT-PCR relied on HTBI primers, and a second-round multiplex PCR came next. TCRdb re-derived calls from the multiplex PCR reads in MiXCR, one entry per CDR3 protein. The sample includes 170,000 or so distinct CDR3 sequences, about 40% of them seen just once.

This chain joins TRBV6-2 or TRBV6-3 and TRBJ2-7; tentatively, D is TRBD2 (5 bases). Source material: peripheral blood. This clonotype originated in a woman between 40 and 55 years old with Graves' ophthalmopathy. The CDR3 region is CASSYQTTLSLPEQYF. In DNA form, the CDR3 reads TGTGCCAGCAGTTACCAGACTACTCTATCTCTTCCTGAGCAGTACTTC.